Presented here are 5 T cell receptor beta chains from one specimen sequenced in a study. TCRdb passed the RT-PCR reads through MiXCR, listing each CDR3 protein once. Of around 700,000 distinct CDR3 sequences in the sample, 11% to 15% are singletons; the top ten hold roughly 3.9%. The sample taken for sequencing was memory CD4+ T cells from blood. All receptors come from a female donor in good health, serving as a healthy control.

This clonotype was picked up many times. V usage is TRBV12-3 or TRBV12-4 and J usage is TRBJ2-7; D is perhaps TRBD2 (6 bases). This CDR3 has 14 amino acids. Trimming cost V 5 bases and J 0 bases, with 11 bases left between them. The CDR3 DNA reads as TGTGCCAGCAGTAATAGCGGTAGCTCCTACGAGCAGTACTTC. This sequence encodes CASSNSGSSYEQYF.

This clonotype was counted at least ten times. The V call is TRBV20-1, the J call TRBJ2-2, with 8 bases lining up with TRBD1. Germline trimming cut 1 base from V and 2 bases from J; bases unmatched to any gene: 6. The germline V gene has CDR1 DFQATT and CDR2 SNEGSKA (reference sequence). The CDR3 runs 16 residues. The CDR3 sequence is CSARAPGQGNTGELFF. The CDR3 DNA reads TGCAGTGCTAGAGCCCCCGGACAGGGCAACACCGGGGAGCTGTTTTTT.

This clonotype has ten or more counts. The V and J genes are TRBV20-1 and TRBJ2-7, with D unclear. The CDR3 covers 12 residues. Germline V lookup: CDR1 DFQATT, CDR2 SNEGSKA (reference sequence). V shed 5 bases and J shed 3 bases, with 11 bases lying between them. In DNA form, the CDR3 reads TGCAGTGCTGTCTCCGACAACTACGAGCAGTACTTC. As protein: CSAVSDNYEQYF.

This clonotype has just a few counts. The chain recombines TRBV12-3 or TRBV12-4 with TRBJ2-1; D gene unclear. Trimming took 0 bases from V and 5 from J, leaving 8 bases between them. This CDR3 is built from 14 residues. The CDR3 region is CASSLAQPHNEQFF. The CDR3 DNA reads TGTGCCAGCAGTTTAGCCCAGCCACACAATGAGCAGTTCTTC.

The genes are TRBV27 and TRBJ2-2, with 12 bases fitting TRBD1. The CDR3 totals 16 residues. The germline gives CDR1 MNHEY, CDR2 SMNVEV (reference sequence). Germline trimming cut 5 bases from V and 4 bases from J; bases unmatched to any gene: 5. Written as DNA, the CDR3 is TGTGCCAGCAGTAGGGACAGGGGGCAGGGCACCGGGGAGCTGTTTTTT. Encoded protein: CASSRDRGQGTGELFF.